The entry that follows covers one T cell receptor (beta chain) sequence. The sample originates from a study of cytotoxic CD8 clonotypes in ibrutinib-treated CLL. Assay used: immunoSEQ multiplex PCR; TCRdb lists only in-frame clones, some missing. The top ten clones hold about 6.7% of a sample with about 300,000 clones, 67% of them seen once. The TCR comes from a human donor with chronic lymphocytic leukemia. The material sequenced was PBMCs, taken after 36 months of ibrutinib treatment.

The DNA for the CDR3 is TGTGCCACCAGCAGGGAACTAGCGTTCGCCTACGAGCAGTACTTC. Residues: CATSRELAFAYEQYF. The genes are TRBV15 and TRBJ2-7, with 7 bases aligning to TRBD2. The germline gives CDR1 LNHNV, CDR2 YYDKDF (reference sequence). The CDR3 is 15 amino acids. Trimming cost V 3 bases and J 2 bases; bases outside gene matches: 7.